This T cell receptor beta chain comes out of a study of human T cells and chemical hapten exposure. About the research overall: Patients' scalps got diphenylcyclopropenone weekly throughout the approximately 25-week study. The study patch tested 0.01% DPC on the upper back and read results at 6 days. Chiefly female patients presented with alopecia areata, totalis or universalis.

This clonotype was counted at least ten times. Time point described: patch test 2, 6 weeks after DPC sensitization. Treatment: therapeutic diphenylcyclopropenone sensitization with weekly scalp DPC. The drawing of blood occurred before each patch test was applied. The CDR3 contains 14 residues. V lost 4 bases, J lost 3 bases, and 4 bases stayed unmatched. MiXCR, run by TCRdb on the RACE reads, gives a single entry per CDR3 protein. This table has 140,000 or so distinct CDR3 sequences, approximately 12% appearing once. Sequencing was performed on whole blood, taken in connection with sensitization to the hapten diphenylcyclopropenone (DPC). V usage is TRBV12-3 or TRBV12-4 and J usage is TRBJ2-7; 9 positions match TRBD1. The TCR sequence derives from a woman between 50 and 59 years old with alopecia areata. Some clones in this sample may be carry-over from other donors' samples. In DNA, the CDR3 is TGTGCCAGCAGTTGGGACAGGGTAAACTACGAGCAGTACTTC. Translating it yields CASSWDRVNYEQYF.